This TCR beta chain was documented in a study of OX40 agonist ivuxolimab in advanced cancers. About the research overall: Of the participants, under 50% had some prior anti-PD-1, anti-PD-L1 or anti-CTLA-4 therapy, which was allowed. Three patients, one with hepatocellular carcinoma and two with cutaneous melanoma, achieved partial responses.

This CDR3 has 15 residues. Per the germline V gene, CDR1 is LNHDA and CDR2 is SQIVND (reference sequence). Between the trimmed V and J ends, which lost 3 bases and 8 bases, there was a span of 16 bases. Repertoires were generated with immunoSEQ multiplex PCR, while TCRdb's copy carries only in-frame clones and drops some. The sample includes some 97,000 clones, around 93% of them seen just once. The TCR originated in an adult with an advanced solid tumor such as melanoma, head and neck, liver or kidney cancer. The rearrangement joins TRBV19 to TRBJ1-4; a possible D gene is TRBD1 (5 bases). Sequencing was performed on CD4+ or CD8+ T cells sorted from blood, taken in a trial of the OX40 agonist ivuxolimab. CDR3 region: CASSILRQPREKLFF. DNA for the CDR3: TGTGCCAGTAGTATCCTTAGACAGCCTAGGGAAAAACTGTTTTTT.